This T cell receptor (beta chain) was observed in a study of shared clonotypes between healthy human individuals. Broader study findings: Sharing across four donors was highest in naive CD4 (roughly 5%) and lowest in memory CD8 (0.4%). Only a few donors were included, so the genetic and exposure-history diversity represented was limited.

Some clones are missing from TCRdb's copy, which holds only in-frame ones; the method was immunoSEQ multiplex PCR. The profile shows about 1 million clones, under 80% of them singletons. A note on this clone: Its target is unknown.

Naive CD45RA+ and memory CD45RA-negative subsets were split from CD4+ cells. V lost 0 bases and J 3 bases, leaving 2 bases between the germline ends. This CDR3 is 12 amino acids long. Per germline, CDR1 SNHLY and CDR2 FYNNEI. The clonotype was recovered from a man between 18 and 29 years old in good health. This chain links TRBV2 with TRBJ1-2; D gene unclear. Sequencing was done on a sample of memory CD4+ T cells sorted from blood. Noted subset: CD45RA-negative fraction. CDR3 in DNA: TGTGCCAGCAGTGAAGCAGACTATGGCTACACCTTC. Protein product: CASSEADYGYTF.